This record concerns one TCR beta chain sequence. V lost 6 bases and J lost 4; bases outside the gene matches: 8. The CDR3 is made up of 16 amino acids. The germline gives CDR1 MNHEY, CDR2 SMNVEV (reference sequence). The data are from a study of blood T cell repertoires in COVID-19. Sequencing was performed with immunoSEQ multiplex PCR; in TCRdb, only in-frame clones are kept and a portion is missing. This repertoire shows under 250,000 clones, around 80% found once; its top ten account for roughly a tenth. The clonotype comes from a man over 45 with active or convalescent COVID-19. The source material was peripheral blood. The gene calls are TRBV27 and TRBJ2-1; the match to TRBD1 covers 11 bases. CDR3 in DNA: TGTGCCAGCAGATACGGGACAGGGGGTTTATACAATGAGCAGTTCTTC. Protein sequence: CASRYGTGGLYNEQFF.